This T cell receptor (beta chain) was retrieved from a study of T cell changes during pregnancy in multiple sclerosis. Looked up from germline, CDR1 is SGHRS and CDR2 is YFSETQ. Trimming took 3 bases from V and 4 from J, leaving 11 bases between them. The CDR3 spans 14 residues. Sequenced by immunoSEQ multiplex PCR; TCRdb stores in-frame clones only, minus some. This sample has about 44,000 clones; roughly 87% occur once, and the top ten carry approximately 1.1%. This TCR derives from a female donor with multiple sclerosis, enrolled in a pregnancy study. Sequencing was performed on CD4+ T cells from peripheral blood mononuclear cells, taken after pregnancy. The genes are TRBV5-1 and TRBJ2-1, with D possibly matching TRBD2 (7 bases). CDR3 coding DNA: TGCGCCAGCAGCTCACAGGGACTATACAATGAGCAGTTCTTC. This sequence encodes CASSSQGLYNEQFF.